The source of this TCR beta chain is a study of blood T cell repertoires in COVID-19. Study in general: The samples span acute and convalescent COVID-19 from the United States, Italy and Spain. PBMCs, B-cell-depleted T cells, or T cells provided the cDNA or gDNA that made up the material.

Seattle's enrolled individuals joined amid active infection and were then monitored longitudinally. V shed 2 bases and J shed 4 bases, with 9 bases lying between them. The germline gives CDR1 MNHNS, CDR2 SASEGT. This CDR3 is 14 amino acids long. In the original workflow: It was from reference gene primer amplification that nucleated cell counts were estimated. Clones were read by immunoSEQ multiplex PCR, and TCRdb kept only the in-frame ones, dropping some. V, J and clone size reflect that table, while D and trimming were determined from the DNA. This table has about 260,000 clones, around nine tenths appearing once.

The chain links TRBV6-1 to TRBJ1-3; the D is unclear. The sequencing sample was made of peripheral blood. This TCR was recovered from a woman aged 70-85 years with COVID-19, enrolled during active disease. The CDR3 sequence: CASSEPGRGNTIYF. The CDR3 region has the DNA TGTGCCAGCAGTGAACCTGGGAGAGGAAACACCATATATTTT.